The clone carrying this T cell receptor beta chain has a handful of counts. Per the germline V gene, CDR1 is MDHEN and CDR2 is SYDVKM. The germline V and J ends were trimmed by 10 bases and 5 bases, with 14 bases remaining between them. This CDR3 is 12 amino acids long. TCRdb reprocessed the 5' RACE reads via MiXCR and lists one record per CDR3 protein. Counted here are 71,000 or so distinct CDR3 sequences, around 13% occurring once; the ten biggest clones make up more than 12%. The sample comes from a study of early T cells in non-severe SARS-CoV-2 infection. This TCR was sampled from an adult who was a healthcare worker with PCR-confirmed SARS-CoV-2 infection or an uninfected control (not recorded which). Specimen: whole blood. The chain couples TRBV28 to TRBJ1-2; no reliable D call. The CDR3 spells CATRGWGYGYTF. CDR3 DNA sequence: TGTGCCACCAGAGGGTGGGGTTATGGCTACACCTTC.